This TCR beta chain was sequenced in a study of CD8+CD57+ T cells in acquired aplastic anemia. This clonotype was seen just once. This CDR3 is built from 16 residues. Germline V lookup: CDR1 WNHNN, CDR2 SYGVQD (reference sequence). After removal of 6 bases from V and 4 bases from J, the junction contained 6 bases not matched to a gene. Both TCR beta VDJ combination and CDR3 sequence profiling were carried out. Genomic DNA was the template for this profiling. From the reads, TCRdb called clonotypes with MiXCR, one entry per CDR3 protein. The repertoire holds some 210,000 distinct CDR3 sequences, with roughly 55% as singletons.

The V and J genes are TRBV10-1 and TRBJ2-3; 14 bases line up with TRBD2. This receptor was taken from a human donor in good health. Sequencing was carried out using sorted CD4+, CD8+, or CD8+CD57+ T cells (not recorded which) from PBMCs. The CDR3 loop is CASRPGLAGAPDTQYF. CDR3 DNA sequence: TGCGCCAGCAGACCGGGACTAGCGGGAGCGCCAGATACGCAGTATTTT.